This TCR beta chain is from a study of blood T cell repertoires in COVID-19. Study summary: Collection of acute and convalescent COVID-19 samples took place in the United States, Italy and Spain. Nucleic acid was either cDNA or gDNA, and it came from T cells, B-cell-depleted T cells, or PBMCs.

This clone appeared a single time. In the original analysis: Researchers report that nucleated cell counts were estimated from reference gene primer amplification. Repertoires were generated with immunoSEQ multiplex PCR, while TCRdb's copy carries only in-frame clones and drops some. That table supplies the V and J calls and clone size; D and trimming were determined from the DNA. Of approximately 75,000 clones in the sample, about nine tenths are singletons; the top ten hold 6.9%. The CDR3 is 14 amino acids. From germline, CDR1 is SNHLY and CDR2 FYNNEI. V lost 8 bases and J lost 0, with 12 bases in between.

This chain connects TRBV2 to TRBJ2-3, with D tentatively TRBD2 (5 bases). Input material: peripheral blood. This clonotype was sampled from a human donor in a cohort sampled during active COVID-19. CDR3 in amino acids: CASARTFSTDTQYF. The CDR3 nucleotides are TGTGCCAGCGCCCGGACTTTCAGCACAGATACGCAGTATTTT.